The clone carrying this T cell receptor beta chain appeared a few times. The data were taken from a study of blood T cell repertoires in COVID-19. The wider study: Whether acute or convalescent, the COVID-19 samples came from the United States, Italy and Spain. T cells, B-cell-depleted T cells, or PBMCs supplied cDNA or gDNA.

How the authors handled the data: Reference gene primers were amplified, and this amplification served to estimate nucleated cell counts. The table came from immunoSEQ multiplex PCR; TCRdb's copy has only in-frame clones and leaves some out. From that table come the V and J calls and clone size; the DNA was used to work out D and trimming. The table records around 280,000 clones, about 87% of them present only once. Sequencing was performed on peripheral blood. The sequence was obtained from a man in his 70s with acute or convalescent COVID-19.

This CDR3 is CASRVSRDRDTEAFF. The CDR3 DNA sequence: TGTGCCAGTAGAGTTTCCCGGGACAGAGACACTGAAGCTTTCTTT. The chain joins TRBV19 to TRBJ1-1; 7 bases agree with TRBD1. The germline CDR1 and CDR2 sequences are LNHDA and SQIVND (reference sequence). The J segment lost 3 bases and the V segment lost 6 bases, leaving 10 bases of the junction unmatched. The CDR3 extends over 15 amino acids.